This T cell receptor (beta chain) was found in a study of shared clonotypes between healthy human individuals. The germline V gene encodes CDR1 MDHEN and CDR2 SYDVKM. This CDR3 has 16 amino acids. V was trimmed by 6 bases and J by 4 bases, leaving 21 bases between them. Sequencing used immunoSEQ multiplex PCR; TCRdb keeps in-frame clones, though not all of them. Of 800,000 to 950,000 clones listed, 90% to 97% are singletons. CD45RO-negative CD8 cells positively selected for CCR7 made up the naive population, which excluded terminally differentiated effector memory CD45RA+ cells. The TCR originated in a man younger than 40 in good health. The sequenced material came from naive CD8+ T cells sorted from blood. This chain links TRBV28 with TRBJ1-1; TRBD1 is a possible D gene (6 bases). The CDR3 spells CASSPFSRGLSTEAFF. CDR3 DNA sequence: TGTGCCAGCAGCCCTTTTAGCAGGGGATTGAGCACTGAAGCTTTCTTT.